This T cell receptor beta chain was sequenced in a study of T-cell reconstitution after alpha-beta-depleted transplantation in children. Regarding the study as a whole: T-cell counts and diversity were attributed mostly to newly produced T cells one year after transplant. The high TCRbeta diversity at day 60 in some patients came from surviving recipient T cells and thymic progenitors. Reportedly, only several hundred clones from non-depleted graft cells drove alpha-beta T-cell counts at about two months.

Unique molecular identifiers were incorporated during preparation of the TCRbeta library. TCRdb re-derived calls from the PCR reads in MiXCR, one entry per CDR3 protein. In the table there are 750,000 to 950,000 distinct CDR3 sequences, about 16% of which are singletons. CDR1 MGHRA and CDR2 YSYEKL come from the germline V gene. Between the trimmed V and J ends, which lost 2 bases and 1 base, there was a span of 12 bases. The CDR3 is 16 amino acids. A remark on this clonotype: The antigen is undetermined.

Specimen: PBMCs, mostly from graft donor cells, collected 360 days after TCRalphabeta/CD19-depleted stem cell transplant. The chain links TRBV4-1 to TRBJ1-5; TRBD1 is a possible D gene (5 bases). This TCR derives from a male patient under 18 who had a stem cell transplant for acute lymphoblastic leukemia, so the T cells may come from the graft donor. CDR3 amino acids: CASSQSQGPSNQPQHF. CDR3 in DNA: TGCGCCAGCAGCCAATCTCAGGGTCCAAGCAATCAGCCCCAGCATTTT.